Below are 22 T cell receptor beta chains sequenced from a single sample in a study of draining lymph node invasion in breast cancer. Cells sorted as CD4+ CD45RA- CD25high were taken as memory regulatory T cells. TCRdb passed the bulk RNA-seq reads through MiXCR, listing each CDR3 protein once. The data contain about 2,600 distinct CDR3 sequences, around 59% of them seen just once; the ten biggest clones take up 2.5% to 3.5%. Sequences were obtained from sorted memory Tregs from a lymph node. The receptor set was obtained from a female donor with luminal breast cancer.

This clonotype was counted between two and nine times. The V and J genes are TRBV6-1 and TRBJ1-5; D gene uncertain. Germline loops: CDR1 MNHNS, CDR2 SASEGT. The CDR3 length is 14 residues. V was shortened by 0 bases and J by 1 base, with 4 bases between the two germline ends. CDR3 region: CASSEAMSNQPQHF. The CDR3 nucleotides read TGTGCCAGCAGTGAAGCGATGAGCAATCAGCCCCAGCATTTT.

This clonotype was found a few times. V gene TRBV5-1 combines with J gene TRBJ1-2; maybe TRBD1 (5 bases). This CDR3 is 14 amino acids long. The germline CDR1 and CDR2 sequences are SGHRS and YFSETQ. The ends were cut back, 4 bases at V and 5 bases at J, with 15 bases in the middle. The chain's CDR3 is CASSPEGRSYGYTF. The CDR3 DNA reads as TGCGCCAGCAGCCCGGAGGGACGGTCTTATGGCTACACCTTC.

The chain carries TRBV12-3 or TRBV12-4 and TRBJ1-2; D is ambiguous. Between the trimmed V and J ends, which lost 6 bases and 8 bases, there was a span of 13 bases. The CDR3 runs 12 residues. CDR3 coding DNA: TGTGCCAGCAGAGCTTACCCATGGGGCTACACCTTC. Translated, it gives CASRAYPWGYTF.

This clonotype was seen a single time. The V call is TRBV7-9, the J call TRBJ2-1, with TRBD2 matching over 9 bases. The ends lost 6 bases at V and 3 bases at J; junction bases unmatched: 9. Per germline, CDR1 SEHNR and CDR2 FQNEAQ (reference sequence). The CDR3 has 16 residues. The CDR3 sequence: CASSPRGLAHYNEQFF. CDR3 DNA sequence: TGTGCCAGCAGTCCTAGGGGACTAGCTCACTACAATGAGCAGTTCTTC.

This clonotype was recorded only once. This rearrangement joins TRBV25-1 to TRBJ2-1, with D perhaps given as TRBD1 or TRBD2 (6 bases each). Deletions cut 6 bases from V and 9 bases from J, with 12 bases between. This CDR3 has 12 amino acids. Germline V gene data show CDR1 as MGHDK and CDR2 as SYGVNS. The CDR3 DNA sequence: TGTGCCAGCAGGGGGGGCCCGGGTGAGCAGTTCTTC. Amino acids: CASRGGPGEQFF.

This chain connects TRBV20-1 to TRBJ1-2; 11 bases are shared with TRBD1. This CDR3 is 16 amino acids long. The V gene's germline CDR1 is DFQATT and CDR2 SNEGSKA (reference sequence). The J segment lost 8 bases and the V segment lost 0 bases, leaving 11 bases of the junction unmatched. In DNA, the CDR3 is TGCAGTGCTAGAGATCCACTTCGGACAGGGGGCATAGGCTACACCTTC. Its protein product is CSARDPLRTGGIGYTF.

CDR3 DNA sequence: TGTGCCAGCAGCCGCCCCAGTCAGCCCCAGCATTTT. It encodes CASSRPSQPQHF. This chain joins TRBV12-3 or TRBV12-4 and TRBJ1-5; D gene ambiguous. CDR3 size: 12 residues. V was shortened by 6 bases and J by 6 bases, with 9 bases between the two germline ends.

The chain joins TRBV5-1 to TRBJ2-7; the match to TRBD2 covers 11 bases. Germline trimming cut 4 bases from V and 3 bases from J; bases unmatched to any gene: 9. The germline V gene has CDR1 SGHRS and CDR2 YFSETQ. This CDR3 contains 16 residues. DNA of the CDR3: TGCGCCAGCAGCCTGGGCGGGACTAGCGGATACTACGAGCAGTACTTC. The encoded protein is CASSLGGTSGYYEQYF.

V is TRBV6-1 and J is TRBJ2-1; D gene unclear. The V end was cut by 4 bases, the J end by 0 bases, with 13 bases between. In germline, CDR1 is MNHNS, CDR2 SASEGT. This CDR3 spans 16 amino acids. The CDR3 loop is CASSVDTRSSYNEQFF. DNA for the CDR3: TGTGCCAGCAGTGTAGACACCAGAAGCTCCTACAATGAGCAGTTCTTC.

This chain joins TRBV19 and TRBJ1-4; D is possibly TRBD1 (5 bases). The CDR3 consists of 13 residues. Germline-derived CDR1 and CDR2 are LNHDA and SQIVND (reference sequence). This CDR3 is CTTRGGGGEKLFF. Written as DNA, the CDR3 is TGTACCACCCGCGGGGGAGGAGGTGAAAAACTGTTTTTT.

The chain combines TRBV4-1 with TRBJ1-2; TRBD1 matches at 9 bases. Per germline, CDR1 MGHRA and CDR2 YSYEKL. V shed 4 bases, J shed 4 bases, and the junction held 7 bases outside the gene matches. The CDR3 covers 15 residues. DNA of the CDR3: TGCGCCAGCAGCCTCAAGACAGGGGGTATCTATGGCTACACCTTC. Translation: CASSLKTGGIYGYTF.

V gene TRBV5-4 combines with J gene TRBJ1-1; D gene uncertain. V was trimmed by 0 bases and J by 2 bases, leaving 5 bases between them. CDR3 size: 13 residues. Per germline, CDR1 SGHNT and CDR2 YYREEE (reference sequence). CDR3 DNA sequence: TGTGCCAGCAGCTTGGGGACTAACACTGAAGCTTTCTTT. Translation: CASSLGTNTEAFF. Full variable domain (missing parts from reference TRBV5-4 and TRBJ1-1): ETGVTQSPTHLIKTRGQQVTLRCSSQSGHNTVSWYQQALGQGPQFIFQYYREEENGRGNFPPRFSGLQFPNYSSELNVNALELDDSALYLCASSLGTNTEAFFGQGTRLTVV.

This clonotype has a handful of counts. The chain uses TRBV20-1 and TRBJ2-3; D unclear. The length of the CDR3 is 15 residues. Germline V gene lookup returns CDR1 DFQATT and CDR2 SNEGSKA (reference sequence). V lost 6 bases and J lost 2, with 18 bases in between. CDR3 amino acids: CSARPMVGDTDTQYF. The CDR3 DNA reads TGCAGTGCGCGCCCCATGGTCGGCGACACAGATACGCAGTATTTT.

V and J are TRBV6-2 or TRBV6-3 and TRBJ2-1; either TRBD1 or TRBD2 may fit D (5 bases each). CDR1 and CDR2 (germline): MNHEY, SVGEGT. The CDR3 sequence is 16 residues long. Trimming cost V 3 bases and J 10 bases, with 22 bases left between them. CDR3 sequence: CASSYWGSPLYEEQFF. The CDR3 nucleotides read TGTGCCAGCAGTTATTGGGGGAGCCCTCTTTACGAGGAGCAGTTCTTC.

CDR3 sequence (DNA): TGTGCCACCAGTCGATCGGGGAGTGATACGCAGTATTTT. This gives the protein CATSRSGSDTQYF. The chain recombines TRBV24-1 with TRBJ2-3; perhaps TRBD2 as D (5 bases). Per germline, CDR1 KGHDR and CDR2 SFDVKD. V lost 6 bases and J 6 bases, leaving 12 bases between the germline ends. The CDR3 has 13 residues.

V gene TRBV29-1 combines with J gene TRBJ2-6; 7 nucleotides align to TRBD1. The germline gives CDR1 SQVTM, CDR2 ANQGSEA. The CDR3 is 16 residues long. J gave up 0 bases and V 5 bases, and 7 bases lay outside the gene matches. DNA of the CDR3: TGCAGCGTTTCTCCAGGGGGATTCTCTGGGGCCAACGTCCTGACTTTC. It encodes CSVSPGGFSGANVLTF.

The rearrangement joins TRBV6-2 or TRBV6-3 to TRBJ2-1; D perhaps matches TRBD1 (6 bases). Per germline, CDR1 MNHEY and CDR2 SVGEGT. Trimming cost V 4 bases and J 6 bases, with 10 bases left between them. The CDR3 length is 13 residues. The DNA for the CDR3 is TGTGCCAGCAGTTCTATACAGGGCAATGAGCAGTTCTTC. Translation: CASSSIQGNEQFF.

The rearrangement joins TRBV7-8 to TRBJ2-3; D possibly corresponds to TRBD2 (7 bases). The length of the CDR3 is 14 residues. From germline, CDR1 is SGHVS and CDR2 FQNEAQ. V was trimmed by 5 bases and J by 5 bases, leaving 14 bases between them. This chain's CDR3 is CASSKGGPGDTQYF. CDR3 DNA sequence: TGTGCCAGCAGCAAGGGGGGGCCTGGAGATACGCAGTATTTT. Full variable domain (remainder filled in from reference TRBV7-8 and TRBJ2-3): GAGVSQSPRYKVAKRGQDVALRCDPISGHVSLFWYQQALGQGPEFLTYFQNEAQLDKSGLPSDRFFAERPEGSVSTLKIQRTQQEDSAVYLCASSKGGPGDTQYFGPGTRLTVL.

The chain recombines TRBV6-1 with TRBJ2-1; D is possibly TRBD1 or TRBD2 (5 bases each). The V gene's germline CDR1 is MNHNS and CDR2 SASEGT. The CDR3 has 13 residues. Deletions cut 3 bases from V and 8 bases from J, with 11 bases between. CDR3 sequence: CASSDQRGDEQFF. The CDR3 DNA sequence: TGTGCCAGCAGTGATCAGAGGGGCGATGAGCAGTTCTTC.

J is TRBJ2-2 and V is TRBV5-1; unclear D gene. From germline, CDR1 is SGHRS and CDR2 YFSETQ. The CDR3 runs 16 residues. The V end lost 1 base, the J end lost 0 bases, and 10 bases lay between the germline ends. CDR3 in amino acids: CASSLLAAANTGELFF. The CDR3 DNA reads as TGCGCCAGCAGCTTGCTTGCGGCCGCGAACACCGGGGAGCTGTTTTTT.

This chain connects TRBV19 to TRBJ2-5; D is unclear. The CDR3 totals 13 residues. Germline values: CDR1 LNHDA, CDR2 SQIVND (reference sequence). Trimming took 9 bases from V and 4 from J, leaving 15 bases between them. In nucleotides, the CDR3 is TGTGCCAGCGCGTGGGCAGAAAGAGAGACCCAGTACTTC. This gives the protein CASAWAERETQYF.

The CDR3 region has the DNA TGCAGTGCTAGGTCCAGTTCATCATTGCCCCAGCATTTT. This sequence encodes CSARSSSSLPQHF. This chain joins TRBV20-1 and TRBJ1-5; D gene uncertain. V was trimmed by 3 bases and J by 9 bases, leaving 15 bases between them. This CDR3 contains 13 residues. Germline V gives CDR1 DFQATT, CDR2 SNEGSKA (reference sequence).